The entry below describes one TCR beta chain. The data are from a study of blood T cell repertoires in COVID-19. Study background: Samples of COVID-19 (acute and convalescent) were obtained from the United States, Italy and Spain.

Germline V gene data show CDR1 as MNHEY and CDR2 as SVGAGI. The V and J ends lost 6 bases and 9 bases, in that order; junction bases with no gene match: 5. The CDR3 covers 13 residues. The assay was immunoSEQ multiplex PCR, and TCRdb's table has in-frame clones only and misses some. The table shows tens of thousands of clones, with approximately 85% occurring only once. The sequenced sample consisted of peripheral blood. The chain employs TRBV6-5 and TRBJ1-6; TRBD1 matches 7 bases. This receptor was obtained from a human donor in a cohort sampled during active COVID-19. The CDR3 nucleotides are TGTGCCAGCAGGGGACAGCGCGGTTCACCCCTCCACTTT. Translation: CASRGQRGSPLHF.